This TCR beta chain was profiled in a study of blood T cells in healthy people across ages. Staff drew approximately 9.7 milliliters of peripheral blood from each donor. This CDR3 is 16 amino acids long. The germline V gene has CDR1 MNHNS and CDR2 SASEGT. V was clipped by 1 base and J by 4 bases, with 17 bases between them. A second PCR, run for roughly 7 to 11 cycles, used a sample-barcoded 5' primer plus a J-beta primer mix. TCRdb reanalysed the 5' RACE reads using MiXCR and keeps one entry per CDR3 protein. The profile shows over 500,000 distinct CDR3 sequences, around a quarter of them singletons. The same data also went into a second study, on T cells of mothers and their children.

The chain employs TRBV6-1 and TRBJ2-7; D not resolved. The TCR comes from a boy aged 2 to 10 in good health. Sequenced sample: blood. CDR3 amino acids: CASSEGVTPDRYEQYF. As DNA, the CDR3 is TGTGCCAGCAGTGAAGGCGTAACGCCGGATAGGTACGAGCAGTACTTC.